This record covers a single T cell receptor beta chain. The antigen is undetermined. This record belongs to a study of lymphopenia after photon versus proton radiotherapy. Study-wide points: Under photons, naive T cells and diversity fell while effector/memory populations rose. After lymphocyte nadir, photon-treated repertoires showed oligoclonal expansion, especially CD8+ Temra. A bigger post-nadir fall in TCR diversity correlated inversely with survival time in deceased patients.

Trimming took off 8 bases at V and 1 base at J, with 17 bases between the two ends. CDR3 length: 15 residues. CDR1 is SNHLY and CDR2 is FYNNEI in the germline V gene. Data came from immunoSEQ multiplex PCR; TCRdb stores just in-frame clones and leaves some out. The repertoire includes about 15,000 clones, approximately 90% of them detected once, and roughly 10% sits in the top ten. This sample comprised peripheral blood, obtained from a patient treated with proton-based radiotherapy. The source is a man between 65 and 79 years old with pancreatic cancer. The V and J genes are TRBV2 and TRBJ1-1; D not resolved. CDR3: CASFPQLSGNTEAFF. Written as DNA, the CDR3 is TGTGCCAGCTTTCCGCAACTGAGTGGGAACACTGAAGCTTTCTTT.